This TCR beta chain comes out of a study of blood T cells in healthy people across ages. A second PCR of about 7 to 11 cycles used a sample-barcoded 5' primer and a J-beta primer mix. TCRdb ran MiXCR on the 5' RACE reads and lists one entry per CDR3 protein. The sample records about a million distinct CDR3 sequences, approximately 50% being singletons. Germline V lookup: CDR1 DFQATT, CDR2 SNEGSKA (reference sequence). Trimming removed 7 bases at V and 4 bases at J, with 17 bases between. The CDR3 covers 13 residues. The V gene is TRBV20-1, the J gene TRBJ2-7; D is ambiguous. Sequencing input: blood. The sequence was obtained from a woman aged 60 to 75 in good health. CDR3 residues: CSVIAVLRYEQYF. The DNA for the CDR3 is TGCAGTGTGATAGCTGTTCTTAGGTACGAGCAGTACTTC.